These 14 T cell receptor beta chains came from one sample sequenced in a study of T cell responses to AZD1222 COVID-19 vaccine. The data were produced by immunoSEQ multiplex PCR, yet TCRdb's version contains in-frame clones alone and is incomplete. The data hold 110,000 or so clones, with approximately 89% observed a single time. The source material was peripheral blood, sampled 28 days after the second AZD1222 dose. The receptors here all came from an adult who received the AZD1222 COVID-19 vaccine.

The chain joins TRBV7-3 to TRBJ2-1; D may be TRBD2 (6 bases). V lost 4 bases, J lost 5 bases, and 15 bases lay in between. The CDR3 is 15 residues long. CDR1 and CDR2 from the germline V gene are SGHTA and FQGTGA. The CDR3 loop is CASSSIRLGNNEQFF. The CDR3 nucleotides read TGTGCCAGCAGCTCGATCAGACTAGGGAACAATGAGCAGTTCTTC.

The chain links TRBV23-1 to TRBJ1-5; no firm D call. TRBV23-1 is identified as an open reading frame with a role that is uncertain. The CDR3 length is 20 residues. V was shortened by 5 bases and J by 5 bases, with 31 bases between the two germline ends. The CDR3, as DNA: TGCGCCAGCAGTAGTGAGATCGGGGATAGGAGGCCTAAGAGCGATCAGCCCCAGCATTTT. It yields the protein CASSSEIGDRRPKSDQPQHF.

The rearrangement uses TRBV3-1 (or the pseudogene TRBV3-2) and TRBJ2-5; no definite D call. The V gene lost 7 bases and the J gene lost 4 bases, with 4 bases spanning the gap. In germline, CDR1 is LGHDT, CDR2 YNNKEL (reference sequence). This CDR3 is built from 10 residues. The DNA for the CDR3 is TGTGCCAGCATGGGAGAGACCCAGTACTTC. This sequence encodes CASMGETQYF.

This chain joins TRBV5-4 and TRBJ2-2; D may correspond to TRBD1 or TRBD2 (6 bases each). The V gene's germline CDR1 is SGHNT and CDR2 YYREEE (reference sequence). V gave up 5 bases and J gave up 5 bases, with 16 bases separating them. This CDR3 comprises 15 residues. The CDR3 bases are TGTGCCAGCAGTTTCGGAGAGGGGGGTACCGGGGAGCTGTTTTTT. Translated, it gives CASSFGEGGTGELFF.

The chain is built from TRBV5-4 and TRBJ2-5; tentatively, D is TRBD1 (5 bases). The CDR3 runs 14 residues. Germline V gene data show CDR1 as SGHNT and CDR2 as YYREEE (reference sequence). V gave up 0 bases and J gave up 4 bases, with 10 bases separating them. The CDR3 protein is CASSLASRVETQYF. Here the CDR3 DNA reads TGTGCCAGCAGCTTGGCGTCCAGGGTAGAGACCCAGTACTTC.

This clone was found once. V and J are TRBV6-5 and TRBJ2-5; the D is unclear. This CDR3 region has 12 residues. Trimming pared 5 bases from V and 5 bases from J, leaving 9 bases between. Germline values: CDR1 MNHEY, CDR2 SVGAGI. The CDR3 loop is CASSHAGETQYF. In nucleotides, the CDR3 is TGTGCCAGCAGTCACGCCGGGGAGACCCAGTACTTC.

The chain recombines TRBV28 with TRBJ1-2, with no clear D. The CDR3 length is 14 residues. Looked up from germline, CDR1 is MDHEN and CDR2 is SYDVKM. With 3 bases removed from V and 4 bases from J, the gap between germline ends came to 12 bases. CDR3 coding DNA: TGTGCCAGCAGTTTTGATACGGCCCGCTATGGCTACACCTTC. It yields the protein CASSFDTARYGYTF.

CDR3 in DNA: TGTGCCAGCAGCCAGACTAGCGGGAGACATTTTTCACGCTACGAGCAGTACTTC. Its protein product is CASSQTSGRHFSRYEQYF. The V and J genes are TRBV5-4 and TRBJ2-7; 12 nucleotides line up with TRBD2. J was trimmed by 3 bases and V by 4 bases; bases with no gene match: 14. CDR1 SGHNT and CDR2 YYREEE come from the germline V gene (reference sequence). This CDR3 has 18 residues.

The chain has TRBV19 and TRBJ2-3, with 13 bases matching TRBD2. Germline CDR1 is LNHDA and CDR2 is SQIVND (reference sequence). Trimming removed 4 bases from V and 6 bases from J; junction bases left unmatched: 13. The CDR3 totals 18 residues. The CDR3 here is CASSTIGIPGLAGDTQYF. Written as DNA, the CDR3 is TGTGCCAGTAGTACCATTGGGATTCCGGGACTAGCGGGGGATACGCAGTATTTT.

The chain joins TRBV4-1 to TRBJ1-6; maybe TRBD1 (6 bases). V lost 2 bases and J lost 9, with 11 bases in between. The CDR3 runs 14 residues. Germline V gene lookup returns CDR1 MGHRA and CDR2 YSYEKL. CDR3 residues: CASSQYWTASPLHF. In DNA form, the CDR3 reads TGCGCCAGCAGCCAATACTGGACAGCTTCACCCCTCCACTTT.

V usage is TRBV4-3 and J usage is TRBJ1-1; D gene uncertain. The CDR3 sequence is 18 residues long. CDR1 LGHNA and CDR2 YSLEER come from the germline V gene. The V gene lost 4 bases and the J gene lost 0 bases, with 21 bases spanning the gap. CDR3 DNA sequence: TGCGCCAGCAGCCTTCTGCCCCGACCGCGTTTGCTGAACACTGAAGCTTTCTTT. Translating gives CASSLLPRPRLLNTEAFF.

About this clone itself: The sample carries other DNA sequences with the same CDR3. The rearrangement joins TRBV18 to TRBJ1-4, with 9 nucleotides matching TRBD1. This CDR3 is built from 14 residues. V dropped 3 bases and J dropped 8; count of bases not matched to a gene: 4. Germline V gives CDR1 KGHSH, CDR2 LQKENI. The CDR3 loop reads CASSPGQGREKLFF. The CDR3 DNA reads TGTGCCAGCTCACCGGGACAGGGTCGAGAAAAACTGTTTTTT.

The chain joins TRBV30 to TRBJ1-3; D unresolved. V lost 0 bases, J lost 4 bases, and 10 bases lay in between. The germline CDR1 and CDR2 sequences are GTSNPN and SVGIG (reference sequence). CDR3 length: 14 residues. The chain's CDR3 is CAWSVFGRGNTIYF. The CDR3, as DNA: TGTGCCTGGAGTGTATTTGGAAGGGGAAACACCATATATTTT.

The CDR3 DNA reads TGTGCCAGCAGTTACTCGGGACAGGGCGGTCAGCCCCAGCATTTT. This sequence encodes CASSYSGQGGQPQHF. The chain combines TRBV6-2 or TRBV6-3 with TRBJ1-5, with 9 bases aligning to TRBD1. J gave up 6 bases and V 0 bases, and 3 bases lay outside the gene matches. CDR3 length equals 15 residues. Germline V gene lookup returns CDR1 MNHEY and CDR2 SVGEGT.